This TCR beta chain was found in a study of blood T cell repertoires in COVID-19. Overall study: The United States, Italy and Spain were the sources of the acute and convalescent COVID-19 samples.

This CDR3 contains 16 residues. CDR1 and CDR2 (germline): SGHTA, FQGNSA. After removal of 2 bases from V and 5 bases from J, the junction contained 5 bases not matched to a gene. Original data processing: Cell counts per sample came from amplifying reference gene primers. Method: immunoSEQ multiplex PCR; TCRdb's copy keeps in-frame clones and lacks some. V, J and clone size reflect that table, while D and trimming were determined from the DNA. The table lists roughly 38,000 clones, around 81% of them singletons. The source material was peripheral blood. This clonotype was sampled from a human donor in a cohort sampled during active COVID-19. V is TRBV7-2 and J is TRBJ1-6; 8 bases are a match to TRBD1. The CDR3 sequence: CASSLTAGGHNSPLHF. In DNA, the CDR3 is TGTGCCAGCAGCTTAACCGCAGGGGGCCATAATTCACCCCTCCACTTT. Together with reference TRBV7-2 and TRBJ1-6, the CDR3 gives the full variable domain: GAGVSQSPSNKVTEKGKDVELRCDPISGHTALYWYRQSLGQGLEFLIYFQGNSAPDKSGLPSDRFSAERTGGSVSTLTIQRTQQEDSAVYLCASSLTAGGHNSPLHFGNGTRLTVT.